A selection of T cell receptor beta chains follows, all from one sample in a study of TIL therapy for anti-PD-1-resistant metastatic lung cancer. Repertoires were generated with immunoSEQ multiplex PCR, while TCRdb's copy carries only in-frame clones and drops some. The repertoire holds more than 50,000 clones, with roughly 87% as singletons. The sample here was blood, taken at baseline. These receptor sequences come from a person aged 25-79 years with non-small cell lung cancer. Both conserved end residues are trimmed from each CDR3. The order of the fields is V gene, clone size, J gene, CDR3 protein. Part of the rows lack a size; the others show once, few, many or a class for expanded clones.

>TRBV6-5|NA|TRBJ1-1
ASSSIMNTEAF
>TRBV7-8|NA|TRBJ2-7
ASSTQGLIYEQY
>TRBV19|NA|TRBJ1-5
ASSIDQGRDRGRKPQH
>TRBV3-1/TRBV3-2|few|TRBJ1-1
ASSRSGNGAEAF
>TRBV4-1|few|TRBJ1-1
ASSGRTTGTEAF
>TRBV28|NA|TRBJ2-7
ASRRNALYEQY
>TRBV3-1/TRBV3-2|NA|TRBJ2-1
ASSPGLAGGNEQF
>TRBV28|NA|TRBJ2-7
ASSSREGAVDEQY
>TRBV6-5|NA|TRBJ1-2
ASTNPGASYGYT
>TRBV14|NA|TRBJ1-3
ASSPLPATSGNTIY
>TRBV29-1|NA|TRBJ2-7
SVGSGVNSYEQY
>TRBV9|NA|TRBJ1-1
ASSPRYANTEAF
>TRBV25-1|NA|TRBJ1-1
ASSQVPGQTMNTEAF
>TRBV19|NA|TRBJ2-3
ASSIGSGADTQY
>TRBV5-4|NA|TRBJ2-7
ASSLGTEADRRY
>TRBV5-1|NA|TRBJ2-5
ASKTGGPGETQY
>TRBV27|NA|TRBJ2-6
ASSLRRDRALIKGANVLT
>TRBV11-1|NA|TRBJ2-2
ASSLSAGAFTGELF
>TRBV7-2|NA|TRBJ2-7
ASSPGVGINEQY
>TRBV6-5|few|TRBJ1-2
ASMTGGYYGYT
>TRBV5-1|few|TRBJ2-2
ASSFGGSYTGELF
>TRBV4-1|NA|TRBJ2-7
ASSQEGQTYEQY
>TRBV7-2|NA|TRBJ2-7
ASSPQVVLPVGEQY
>TRBV18|NA|TRBJ2-3
ASRTGGAYTDTQY
>TRBV19|few|TRBJ2-2
ASSGLAGSTGELF
>TRBV5-1|NA|TRBJ2-1
ASSVGREYNEQF
>TRBV4-1|NA|TRBJ2-2
ASSQERASPGELF
>TRBV4-2|NA|TRBJ2-3
ASSQDGRITDTQY
>TRBV25-1|NA|TRBJ2-3
ASSEYKSGHTDTQY
>TRBV30|NA|TRBJ1-1
AWSEQGTRTF
>TRBV28|NA|TRBJ1-1
ASRRLTEDRGMDTEAF
>TRBV6-5|NA|TRBJ2-1
ASGVGDEQF
>TRBV2|few|TRBJ1-6
ASSETGSGSYNSPLH
>TRBV6-2/TRBV6-3|NA|TRBJ1-1
ASSQPGQGFTEAF
>TRBV7-2|NA|TRBJ1-5
ASSLALGSNQPQH
>TRBV4-2|NA|TRBJ2-7
ASSQGLLGEQY
>TRBV27|NA|TRBJ1-1
ASRSQGGGTEAF
>TRBV5-1|NA|TRBJ2-1
ASSGLMGYPYNEQF
>TRBV5-1|NA|TRBJ2-1
ASSGNTGGVVQF
>TRBV11-1|once|TRBJ1-1
ASSFLRNTEAF
>TRBV7-6|NA|TRBJ2-2
ASSFLSVADNTGELF
>TRBV20-1|NA|TRBJ1-2
SASEGGNT
>TRBV29-1|once|TRBJ1-5
SVTQGTPNQPQH
>TRBV24-1|NA|TRBJ2-2
ATSDPDSFPGELF
>TRBV2|NA|TRBJ1-4
ASSEAQTGVGEKLF
>TRBV19|NA|TRBJ2-1
ASSIMSVGGSYNEQF
>TRBV28|NA|TRBJ1-1
ASSSHQPLNTEAF
>TRBV9|NA|TRBJ2-7
ASSPRDLSKSSYEQY
>TRBV27|NA|TRBJ2-2
ASSLHGTLTGELF
>TRBV3-1/TRBV3-2|NA|TRBJ2-3
ASSQDSPGRADTQY
>TRBV3-1/TRBV3-2|few|TRBJ2-3
ASSHRRQGTDTQY
>TRBV6-5|NA|TRBJ2-1
ASARDGNNEQF